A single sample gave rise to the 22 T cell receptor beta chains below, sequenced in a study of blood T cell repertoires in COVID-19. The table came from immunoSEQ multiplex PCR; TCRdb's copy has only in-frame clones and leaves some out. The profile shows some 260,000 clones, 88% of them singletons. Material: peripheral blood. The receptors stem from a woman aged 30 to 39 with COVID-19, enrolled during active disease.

The CDR3 coding sequence is TGTGCCGGGGGACAGTCTGGAAACACCATATATTTT. Protein: CAGGQSGNTIYF. The chain carries TRBV30 and TRBJ1-3; TRBD1 aligns across 7 bases. This CDR3 is 12 amino acids long. Losses at the gene ends were 8 bases for V and 1 base for J; bases not matched to a gene: 2. CDR1 is GTSNPN and CDR2 is SVGIG in the germline V gene (reference sequence).

The chain's CDR3 is CASSVQGTGGGETQYF. CDR3 sequence (DNA): TGTGCCAGCAGCGTGCAAGGGACAGGGGGCGGAGAGACCCAGTACTTC. The V gene is TRBV27, the J gene TRBJ2-5; 12 nucleotides line up with TRBD1. With 6 bases clipped from V and 4 bases from J, the junction kept 9 bases outside the gene matches. From germline, CDR1 is MNHEY and CDR2 SMNVEV (reference sequence). The CDR3 is 16 residues long.

The CDR3 is CASSLSKTAYEQYF. The CDR3 bases are TGTGCCAGCAGTTTATCCAAGACAGCCTACGAGCAGTACTTC. This chain uses TRBV27 with TRBJ2-7, with a possible D match to TRBD1 (5 bases). This CDR3 has 14 amino acids. V was pared by 0 bases and J by 2 bases, with 8 bases between. Germline assignment: CDR1 MNHEY and CDR2 SMNVEV (reference sequence).

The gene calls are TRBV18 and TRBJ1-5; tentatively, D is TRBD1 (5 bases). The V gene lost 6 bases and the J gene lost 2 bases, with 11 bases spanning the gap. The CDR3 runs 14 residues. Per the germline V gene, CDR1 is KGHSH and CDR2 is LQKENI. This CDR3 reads CASSAGGRNQPQHF. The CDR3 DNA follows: TGTGCCAGCTCGGCGGGGGGTCGCAATCAGCCCCAGCATTTT.

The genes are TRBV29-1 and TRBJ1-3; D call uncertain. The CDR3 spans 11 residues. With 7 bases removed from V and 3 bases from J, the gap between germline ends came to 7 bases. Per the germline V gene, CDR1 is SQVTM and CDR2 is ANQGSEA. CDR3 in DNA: TGCAGCGGGGGTATTGGAAACACCATATATTTT. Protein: CSGGIGNTIYF. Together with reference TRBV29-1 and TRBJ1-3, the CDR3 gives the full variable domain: SAVISQKPSRDICQRGTSLTIQCQVDSQVTMMFWYRQQPGQSLTLIATANQGSEATYESGFVIDKFPISRPNLTFSTLTVSNMSPEDSSIYLCSGGIGNTIYFGEGSWLTVV.

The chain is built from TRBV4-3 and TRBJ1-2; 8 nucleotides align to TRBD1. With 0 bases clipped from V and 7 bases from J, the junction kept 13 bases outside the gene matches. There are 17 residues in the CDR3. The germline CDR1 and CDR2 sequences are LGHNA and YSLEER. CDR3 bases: TGCGCCAGCAGCCAAGAAGGCGACAGGGGAAAAGGGAGTGGCTACACCTTC. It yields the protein CASSQEGDRGKGSGYTF.

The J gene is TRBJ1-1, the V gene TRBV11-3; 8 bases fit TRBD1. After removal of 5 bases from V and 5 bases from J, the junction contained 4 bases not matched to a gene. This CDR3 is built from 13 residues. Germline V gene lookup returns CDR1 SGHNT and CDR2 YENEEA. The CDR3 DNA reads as TGTGCCAGCAGCCCCCGGACAGGGACTGAAGCTTTCTTT. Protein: CASSPRTGTEAFF.

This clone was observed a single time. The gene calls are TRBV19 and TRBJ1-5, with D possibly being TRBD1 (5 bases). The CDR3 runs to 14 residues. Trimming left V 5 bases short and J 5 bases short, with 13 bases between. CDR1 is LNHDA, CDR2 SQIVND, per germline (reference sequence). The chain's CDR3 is CASSWDGEDQPQHF. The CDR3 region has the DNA TGTGCCAGTAGTTGGGACGGGGAGGATCAGCCCCAGCATTTT.

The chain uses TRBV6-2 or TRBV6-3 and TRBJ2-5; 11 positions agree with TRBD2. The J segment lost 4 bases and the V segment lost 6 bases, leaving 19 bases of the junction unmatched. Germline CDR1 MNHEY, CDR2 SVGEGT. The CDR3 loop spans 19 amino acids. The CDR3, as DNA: TGTGCCAGCAGCCACAAAACCTCAAGGGGGACTAGCGGAGCAGAGACCCAGTACTTC. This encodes CASSHKTSRGTSGAETQYF.

Here the CDR3 reads CASSEEIVPRYF. DNA of the CDR3: TGCGCCAGCAGTGAGGAGATCGTCCCTCGGTACTTC. The chain is built from TRBV10-1 and TRBJ2-5; D gene unclear. CDR1 and CDR2 from the germline V gene are WNHNN and SYGVQD (reference sequence). Deletions cut 2 bases from V and 13 bases from J, with 14 bases between. This CDR3 region has 12 residues.

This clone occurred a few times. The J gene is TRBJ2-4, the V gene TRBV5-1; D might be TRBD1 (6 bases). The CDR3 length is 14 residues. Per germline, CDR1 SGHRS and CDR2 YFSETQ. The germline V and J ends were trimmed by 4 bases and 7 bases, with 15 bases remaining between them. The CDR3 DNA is TGCGCCAGCAGCGCGGACGGACAGCAGAACATTCAGTACTTC. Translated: CASSADGQQNIQYF.

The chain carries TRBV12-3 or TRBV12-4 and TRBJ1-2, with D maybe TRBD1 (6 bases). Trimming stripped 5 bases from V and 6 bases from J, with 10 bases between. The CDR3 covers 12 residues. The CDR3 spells CASSRGRDGYTF. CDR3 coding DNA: TGTGCCAGCAGTAGGGGGAGGGATGGCTACACCTTC.

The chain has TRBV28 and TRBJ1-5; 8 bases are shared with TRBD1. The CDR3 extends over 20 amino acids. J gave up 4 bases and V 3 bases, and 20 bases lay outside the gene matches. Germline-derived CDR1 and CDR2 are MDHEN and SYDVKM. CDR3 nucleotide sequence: TGTGCCAGCAGTTTCGAAGGGTACAGGACAGGGCCCAGATCGAATCAGCCCCAGCATTTT. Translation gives CASSFEGYRTGPRSNQPQHF.

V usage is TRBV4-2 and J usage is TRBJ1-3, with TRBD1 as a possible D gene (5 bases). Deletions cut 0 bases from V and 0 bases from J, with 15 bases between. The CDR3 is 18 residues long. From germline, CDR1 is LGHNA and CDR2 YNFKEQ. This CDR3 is CASSQEGWGTISGNTIYF. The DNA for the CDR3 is TGTGCCAGCAGCCAAGAAGGTTGGGGCACAATCTCTGGAAACACCATATATTTT.

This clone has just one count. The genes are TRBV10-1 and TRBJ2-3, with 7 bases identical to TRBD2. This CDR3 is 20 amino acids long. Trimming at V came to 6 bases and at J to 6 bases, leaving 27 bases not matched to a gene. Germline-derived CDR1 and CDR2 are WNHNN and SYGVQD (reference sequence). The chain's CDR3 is CASRRRWGDRLADRWDTQYF. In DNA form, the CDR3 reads TGCGCCAGCAGAAGACGGTGGGGGGATAGACTAGCCGACCGATGGGATACGCAGTATTTT.

As DNA, the CDR3 is TGTGCCAGCAGCTTAGTGGGACAGTCCAATGAGCAGTTCTTC. The encoded protein is CASSLVGQSNEQFF. The V and J genes are TRBV7-8 and TRBJ2-1; 7 bases fit TRBD1. V lost 1 base and J lost 6; bases outside the gene matches: 3. The CDR3 sequence is 14 residues long. CDR1 is SGHVS, CDR2 FQNEAQ, per germline.

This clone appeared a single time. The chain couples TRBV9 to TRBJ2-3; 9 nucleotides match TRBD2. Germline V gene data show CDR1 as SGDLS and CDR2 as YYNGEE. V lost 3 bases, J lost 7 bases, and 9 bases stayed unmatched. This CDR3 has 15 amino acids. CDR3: CASSAIAGDFHTQYF. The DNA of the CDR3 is TGTGCCAGCAGCGCCATAGCGGGAGATTTCCATACGCAGTATTTT.

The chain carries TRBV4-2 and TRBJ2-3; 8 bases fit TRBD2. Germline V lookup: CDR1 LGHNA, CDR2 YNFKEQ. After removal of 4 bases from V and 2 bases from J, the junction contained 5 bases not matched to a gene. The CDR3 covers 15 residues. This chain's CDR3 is CASSLKRGTTDTQYF. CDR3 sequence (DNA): TGTGCCAGCAGCCTGAAGCGGGGGACCACAGATACGCAGTATTTT.

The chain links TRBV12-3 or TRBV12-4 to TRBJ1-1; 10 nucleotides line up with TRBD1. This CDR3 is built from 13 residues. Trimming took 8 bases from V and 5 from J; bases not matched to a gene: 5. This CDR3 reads CASWDRGETEAFF. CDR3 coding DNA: TGTGCCAGCTGGGACAGGGGAGAGACTGAAGCTTTCTTT.

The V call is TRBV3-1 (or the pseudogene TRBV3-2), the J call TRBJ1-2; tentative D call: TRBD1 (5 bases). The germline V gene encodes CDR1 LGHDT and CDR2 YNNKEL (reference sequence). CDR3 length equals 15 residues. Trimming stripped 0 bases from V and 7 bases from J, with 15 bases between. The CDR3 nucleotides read TGTGCCAGCAGCCAAGATCGAGCAGGGCGGGGTGGCTACACCTTC. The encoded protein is CASSQDRAGRGGYTF.

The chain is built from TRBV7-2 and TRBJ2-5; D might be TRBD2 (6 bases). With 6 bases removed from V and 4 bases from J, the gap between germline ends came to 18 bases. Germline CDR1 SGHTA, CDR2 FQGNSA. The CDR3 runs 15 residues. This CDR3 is CASSVVTGAPETQYF. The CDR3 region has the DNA TGTGCCAGCAGTGTAGTAACGGGAGCCCCAGAGACCCAGTACTTC.

The CDR3 spells CASSPPGLAGGGTGELFF. CDR3 DNA: TGTGCCAGCAGCCCCCCTGGACTAGCGGGGGGTGGCACCGGGGAGCTGTTTTTT. The V and J genes are TRBV5-4 and TRBJ2-2; 14 bases are shared with TRBD2. Per germline, CDR1 SGHNT and CDR2 YYREEE (reference sequence). V shed 4 bases, J shed 4 bases, and the junction held 9 bases outside the gene matches. The CDR3 spans 18 residues.